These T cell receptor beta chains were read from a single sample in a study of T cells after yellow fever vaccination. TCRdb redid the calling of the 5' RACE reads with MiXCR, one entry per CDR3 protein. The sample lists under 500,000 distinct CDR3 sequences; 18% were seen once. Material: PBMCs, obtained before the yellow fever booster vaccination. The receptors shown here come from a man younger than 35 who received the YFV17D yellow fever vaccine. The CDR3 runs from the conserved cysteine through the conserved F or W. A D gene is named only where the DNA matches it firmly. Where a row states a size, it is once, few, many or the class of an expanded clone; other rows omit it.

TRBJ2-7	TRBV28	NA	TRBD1	CASSPFGDRAYEQYF	TGTGCCAGCAGTCCTTTTGGGGACAGAGCCTACGAGCAGTACTTC
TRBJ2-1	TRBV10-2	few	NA	CASSEIQTHEQFF	TGCGCCAGCAGTGAGATACAGACCCATGAGCAGTTCTTC
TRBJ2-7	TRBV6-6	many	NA	CASRGAGGPTYEQYF	TGTGCCAGCAGGGGGGCGGGCGGGCCCACCTACGAGCAGTACTTC
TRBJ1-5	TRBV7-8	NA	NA	CASSPKPDSNQPQHF	TGTGCCAGCAGCCCGAAGCCGGATAGCAATCAGCCCCAGCATTTT
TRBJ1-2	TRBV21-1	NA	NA	CASSSRRQRYGYTF	TGTGCCAGCAGCTCCCGGCGGCAGCGTTATGGCTACACCTTC
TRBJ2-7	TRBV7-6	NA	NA	CASSSGHLYEQYF	TGTGCCAGCAGCTCCGGACATCTCTACGAGCAGTACTTC
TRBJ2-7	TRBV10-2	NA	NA	CASSGYRSVGYEQYF	TGCGCCAGCAGTGGGTACAGGTCTGTAGGCTACGAGCAGTACTTC
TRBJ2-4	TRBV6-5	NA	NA	CASSYSADGVLPKNIQYF	TGTGCCAGCAGTTACTCGGCCGATGGGGTGTTACCCAAAAACATTCAGTACTTC
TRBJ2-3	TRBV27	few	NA	CASTGTSTDTQYF	TGTGCCAGCACCGGGACGAGCACAGATACGCAGTATTTT
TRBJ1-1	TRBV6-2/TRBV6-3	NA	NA	CASSYVIRGRGNTEAFF	TGTGCCAGCAGTTACGTGATCCGGGGGCGCGGGAACACTGAAGCTTTCTTT
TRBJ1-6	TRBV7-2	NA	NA	CASSLGAGTLNSPLHF	TGTGCCAGCAGCTTAGGTGCAGGGACACTAAATTCACCCCTCCACTTT
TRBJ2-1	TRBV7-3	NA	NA	CASSLDGGTYNEQFF	TGTGCCAGCAGCTTAGACGGGGGTACCTACAATGAGCAGTTCTTC
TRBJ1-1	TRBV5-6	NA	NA	CASSLKGGSSMNTEAFF	TGTGCCAGCAGCTTGAAAGGAGGCAGTTCCATGAACACTGAAGCTTTCTTT
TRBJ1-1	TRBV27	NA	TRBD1	CASSQGASEAFF	TGTGCCAGCAGTCAGGGGGCGTCTGAAGCTTTCTTT
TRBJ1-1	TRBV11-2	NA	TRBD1	CASSTGTGKEAFF	TGTGCCAGCAGTACCGGGACAGGAAAGGAAGCTTTCTTT
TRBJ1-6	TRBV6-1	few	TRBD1	CASGGQLNSPLHF	TGTGCCAGCGGGGGACAGCTTAATTCACCCCTCCACTTT
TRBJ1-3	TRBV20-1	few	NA	CSAGHSGNTIYF	TGCAGTGCTGGACACTCTGGAAACACCATATATTTT
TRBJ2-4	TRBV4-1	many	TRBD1	CASSQVVRDRKNIQYF	TGCGCCAGCAGCCAAGTCGTCCGGGACAGAAAAAACATTCAGTACTTC
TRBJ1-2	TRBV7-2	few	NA	CASSSGVGYGYTF	TGTGCCAGCAGCTCAGGGGTCGGCTATGGCTACACCTTC
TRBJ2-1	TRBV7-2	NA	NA	CASSLWSGSYNEQFF	TGTGCCAGCAGCTTATGGAGCGGCTCCTACAATGAGCAGTTCTTC
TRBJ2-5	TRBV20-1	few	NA	CSAETQNGEETQYF	TGCAGTGCTGAGACTCAAAACGGGGAGGAGACCCAGTACTTC
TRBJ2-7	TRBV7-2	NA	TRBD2	CASSLDLAAYEQYF	TGTGCCAGCAGCTTGGACCTAGCGGCGTACGAGCAGTACTTC